A selection of T cell receptor beta chains follows, all from one sample in a study of blood T cells in healthy people across ages. In TCRdb, the 5' RACE reads were re-called with MiXCR into one record per CDR3 protein. Among 1.5 million to 2 million distinct CDR3 sequences, roughly 27% were seen once, and the ten largest hold roughly 8%. The sequenced sample was blood. The receptors were gathered from a woman under 40 in good health. The CDR3 runs from the conserved cysteine through the conserved F or W. A D gene is named only where the DNA matches it firmly. Size is stated for part of the rows, as once, few or many counts, or as a class when the clone is expanded.

j_gene,d_gene,v_gene,abundance,CDR3nt,CDR3aa
TRBJ1-2,NA,TRBV5-1,few,TGCACCAGCAGCTTGGCCGGCGGGGCTGGCTACACCTTC,CTSSLAGGAGYTF
TRBJ1-2,NA,TRBV29-1,NA,TGCAGCGTTGATGAGTTCCATGGCTACACCTTC,CSVDEFHGYTF
TRBJ1-5,TRBD1,TRBV7-2,few,TGTGCCAGCAGCTTAGTTGGACAGGGCCTACTGAATCAGCCCCAGCATTTT,CASSLVGQGLLNQPQHF
TRBJ2-3,NA,TRBV12-5,NA,TGTGCTAGTGCCTTACAGGGCAGCACAGATACGCAGTATTTT,CASALQGSTDTQYF
TRBJ2-7,TRBD2,TRBV9,many,TGTGCCAGCAGCCATGGACTAGCGGGAATCTCCTACGAGCAGTACTTC,CASSHGLAGISYEQYF
TRBJ2-7,NA,TRBV20-1,NA,TGCAGTGTACGAGAGTCCTACGAGCAGTACTTC,CSVRESYEQYF
TRBJ1-5,NA,TRBV20-1,few,TGCAGTGCTTGGGAACAGGGAACCCAGCCCCAGCATTTT,CSAWEQGTQPQHF
TRBJ2-7,NA,TRBV5-1,many,TGCGCCAGCAGCTTAAATATGGCGGTGGAAGAGCAGTACTTC,CASSLNMAVEEQYF
TRBJ2-7,NA,TRBV12-3/TRBV12-4,many,TGTGCCAGCAGTTTCAAGAACGAGCAGTACTTC,CASSFKNEQYF
TRBJ2-1,TRBD1,TRBV4-2,many,TGTGCCAGCAGTGACACAGGGGGGACCTACAATGAGCAGTTCTTC,CASSDTGGTYNEQFF
TRBJ1-1,NA,TRBV12-3/TRBV12-4,few,TGTGCCAGCAGCCCCCAATACACTGAAGCTTTCTTT,CASSPQYTEAFF
TRBJ2-3,NA,TRBV12-3/TRBV12-4,few,TGTGCCAGCAGCCACAGGGGGAGGGGGGGCCGTGCAGATACGCAGTATTTT,CASSHRGRGGRADTQYF
TRBJ1-2,NA,TRBV5-1,NA,TGCGCCAGCAGTTTCCGGGACACCGTCTATGGCTACACCTTC,CASSFRDTVYGYTF
TRBJ2-5,NA,TRBV10-3,many,TGTGCCATCAGCTCCCTCGACAGAAACCAAGAGACCCAGTACTTC,CAISSLDRNQETQYF
TRBJ2-1,NA,TRBV20-1,NA,TGCAGTGCTACTTCTGGGGCAGGTTTAAATGAGCAGTTCTTC,CSATSGAGLNEQFF
TRBJ1-5,NA,TRBV7-2,NA,TGTGCCAGCAGCTTAAATGGGTTGAGCAATCAGCCCCAGCATTTT,CASSLNGLSNQPQHF
TRBJ2-1,TRBD1,TRBV29-1,NA,TGCAGCGTCAACAGGGGGTCCTACAATGAGCAGTTCTTC,CSVNRGSYNEQFF
TRBJ1-5,TRBD1,TRBV4-1,few,TGCGCCAGCAGCCCCGAGGACAGGGGAAATCAGCCCCAGCATTTT,CASSPEDRGNQPQHF
TRBJ1-2,NA,TRBV5-5,many,TGTGCCAGCAGCTTCGATGGGGCCGGTGGCTACACCTTC,CASSFDGAGGYTF
TRBJ1-2,NA,TRBV28,many,TGTGCCAGCAGATCCGGGACGTCAGGTGGCTACACCTTC,CASRSGTSGGYTF
TRBJ2-5,NA,TRBV9,many,TGTGCCAGCAGCGTATCTTGCCTAGCGTGGTACTTC,CASSVSCLAWYF
TRBJ1-2,NA,TRBV25-1,few,TGTGCCAGCAGCAGGGCCAGCGGCAGCTATGGCTACACCTTC,CASSRASGSYGYTF
TRBJ2-7,TRBD1,TRBV29-1,many,TGCAGCGTTACAGGGGGAATTTACGAGCAGTACTTC,CSVTGGIYEQYF
TRBJ2-1,TRBD2,TRBV4-1,NA,TGCGCCAGCAGTCAGCCGCGGGGGGCCTACAATGAGCAGTTCTTC,CASSQPRGAYNEQFF
TRBJ2-4,TRBD1,TRBV15,NA,TGTGCCACCAGCAGAGATGTCCCAGGGCAGGGGGACATTCAGTACTTC,CATSRDVPGQGDIQYF
TRBJ1-3,NA,TRBV20-1,few,TGCAGTGCCCGACAGGCCTCTGGAAACACCATATATTTT,CSARQASGNTIYF
TRBJ1-1,NA,TRBV5-1,NA,TGCGCCAGCAGCGGCTACGGGAACACTGAAGCTTTCTTT,CASSGYGNTEAFF
TRBJ2-7,NA,TRBV6-2/TRBV6-3,many,TGTGCCAGCAGTTACTGGCATGGGGTACGGAAATCCTACGAGCAGTACTTC,CASSYWHGVRKSYEQYF
TRBJ2-5,NA,TRBV7-9,NA,TGTGCCAGCAGCCCCTCGTGGAGGGGAGAGACCCAGTACTTC,CASSPSWRGETQYF
TRBJ2-1,NA,TRBV11-2,few,TGTGCCAGCAGCTTTTCAGGGGTAGGCGATGAGCAGTTCTTC,CASSFSGVGDEQFF
TRBJ1-1,TRBD1,TRBV10-3,many,TGTGCCATCAGGACAGGGCCGGACACTGAAGCTTTCTTT,CAIRTGPDTEAFF
TRBJ1-6,NA,TRBV12-3/TRBV12-4,few,TGTGCCAGCAGTTTGGCAGGGTTCTATAATTCACCCCTCCACTTT,CASSLAGFYNSPLHF
TRBJ2-5,NA,TRBV15,NA,TGTACCACCAGCGGAATGGGTGTTCGGGGGGAGACCCAGTACTTC,CTTSGMGVRGETQYF
TRBJ1-5,TRBD1,TRBV2,NA,TGTGCCAGCAGTACTGGACAGGGTGCTCAGCCCCAGCATTTT,CASSTGQGAQPQHF
TRBJ2-1,NA,TRBV7-2,many,TGTGCCAGCAGCCCGCTAACGAGGTCCTACAATGAGCAGTTCTTC,CASSPLTRSYNEQFF
TRBJ1-5,TRBD1,TRBV7-2,NA,TGTGCCAGCAGCCCAATGGAGGGGGCGCGGGGCCTTCAGCCCCAGCATTTT,CASSPMEGARGLQPQHF
TRBJ1-2,NA,TRBV7-9,NA,TGTGCCAGCAGCTCTCCGGGACTCTATGGCTACACCTTC,CASSSPGLYGYTF
TRBJ2-7,NA,TRBV7-9,NA,TGTGCCAGCAGCCCCCCTCGGGCAGGCGTTAATGAGCAGTACTTC,CASSPPRAGVNEQYF
TRBJ2-1,TRBD2,TRBV20-1,few,TGCAGTGCCAGAATCACTAGCGGACCCTTCAATGAGCAGTTCTTC,CSARITSGPFNEQFF
TRBJ1-4,TRBD1,TRBV29-1,NA,TGCAGCGTTACCGGGACAGGGGTTGAAAAACTGTTTTTT,CSVTGTGVEKLFF
TRBJ1-1,NA,TRBV5-1,NA,TGCGCCCGCAGCTTGGGGCGGTTGAACACTGAAGCTTTCTTT,CARSLGRLNTEAFF
TRBJ1-2,NA,TRBV7-9,NA,TGTGCCAGCAGCTCCCCAGTCCGAGGGTCATATGGCTACACCTTC,CASSSPVRGSYGYTF
TRBJ1-2,NA,TRBV6-6,NA,TGTGCCAGCAGTTACGACGGGAACACGGCTAACTATGGCTACACCTTC,CASSYDGNTANYGYTF
TRBJ1-2,TRBD1,TRBV7-9,NA,TGTGCCAGCAGCCTAGCTGGTGGGACAGGGCCCATTCTATATGGCTGCACCTTC,CASSLAGGTGPILYGCTF
TRBJ2-1,TRBD2,TRBV27,few,TGTGCCAGCCGAGTAGCGGGAGGCCGAAGTGAGCAGTTCTTC,CASRVAGGRSEQFF
TRBJ2-3,NA,TRBV7-9,NA,TGTGCCAGCAGCTCCCGGGACCCCAACACAGATACGCAGTATTTT,CASSSRDPNTDTQYF
TRBJ2-7,TRBD1,TRBV6-1,NA,TGTGCCAGCAGTAAGCCGGGACAGGGAGTGGGAGTCATGAGCGAGCAGTACTTC,CASSKPGQGVGVMSEQYF
TRBJ2-5,NA,TRBV12-5,few,TGTGCTAGTGGTTTGGTCACCGGGAGCTACCAAGAGACCCAGTACTTC,CASGLVTGSYQETQYF
TRBJ2-2,NA,TRBV4-3,NA,TGCGCCAGCAGCCAAGATCTAGGTTCCACCGGGGAGCGGTTTTTT,CASSQDLGSTGERFF
TRBJ1-1,TRBD1,TRBV28,NA,TGTGCCAGCAGTTTACTAACAGGGGGGAAAGCTTTCTTT,CASSLLTGGKAFF
TRBJ2-3,NA,TRBV7-2,few,TGTGCCAGCAGCTTAGTGTGGCAGGGCGCCACAGATACGCAGTATTTT,CASSLVWQGATDTQYF
TRBJ2-5,TRBD2,TRBV28,NA,TGTGCCAGCAGTACCATCGGGACTAGCGGGAAGCTCGGACAAGAGACCCAGTACTTC,CASSTIGTSGKLGQETQYF
TRBJ2-1,NA,TRBV20-1,NA,TGCAGTGCGGAGACTAGGCACAATGAGCAGTTCTTC,CSAETRHNEQFF